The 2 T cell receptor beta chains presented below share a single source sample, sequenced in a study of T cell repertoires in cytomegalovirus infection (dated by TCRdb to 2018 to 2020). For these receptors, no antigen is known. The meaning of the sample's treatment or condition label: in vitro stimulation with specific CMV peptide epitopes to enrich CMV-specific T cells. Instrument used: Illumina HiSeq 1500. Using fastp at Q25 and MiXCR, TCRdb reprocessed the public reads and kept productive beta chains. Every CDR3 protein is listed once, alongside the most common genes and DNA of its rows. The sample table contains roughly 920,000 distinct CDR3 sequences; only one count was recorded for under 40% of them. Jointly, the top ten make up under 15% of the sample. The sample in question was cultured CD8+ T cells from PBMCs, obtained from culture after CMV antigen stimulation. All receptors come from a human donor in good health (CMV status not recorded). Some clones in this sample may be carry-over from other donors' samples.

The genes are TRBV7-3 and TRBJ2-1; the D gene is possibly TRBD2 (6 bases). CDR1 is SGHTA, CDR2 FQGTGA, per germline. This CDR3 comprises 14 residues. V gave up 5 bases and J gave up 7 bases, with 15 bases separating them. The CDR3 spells CASSLYRGENEQFF. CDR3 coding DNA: TGTGCCAGCAGCCTGTATCGCGGGGAGAATGAGCAGTTCTTC.

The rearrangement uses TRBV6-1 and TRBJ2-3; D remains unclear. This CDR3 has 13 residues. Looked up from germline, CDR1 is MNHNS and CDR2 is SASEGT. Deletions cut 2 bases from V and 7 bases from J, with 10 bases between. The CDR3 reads CASSELQIYTQYF. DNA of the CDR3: TGTGCCAGCAGTGAACTCCAAATTTATACGCAGTATTTT.